This T cell receptor (beta chain) was identified during a study of molecular identifiers for immune sequencing clone quantification. This clonotype was detected a few times. Naive CD8 libraries came from approximately 20,000 to 980,000 sorted cells with 10%, 30% or 50% RNA. The authors sorted naive CD8 T cells as CD8+CD4-CCR7+CD45RA+. The authors built bulk TCR libraries by previously described methods with listed TCR primers. Each CDR3 protein is one row after TCRdb ran MiXCR on the PCR reads. The table lists a few hundred thousand distinct CDR3 sequences, roughly 23% of them singletons. The CDR3 runs 15 residues. Germline-derived CDR1 and CDR2 are DFQATT and SNEGSKA (reference sequence). V was clipped by 3 bases and J by 4 bases; unmatched bases: 9.

The sample taken for sequencing was naive CD8+ T cells from blood, with Jurkat cell RNA spiked in. Subset described: FACS-sorted CD8+CD4-CCR7+CD45RA+ naive T cells. The chain uses TRBV20-1 and TRBJ2-3, with 8 bases identical to TRBD2. The TCR originated in a human donor in good health. Some libraries in this study had Jurkat cell RNA spiked in. CDR3 amino acids: CSARDGGVGADTQYF. CDR3 bases: TGCAGTGCTAGGGACGGGGGGGTAGGGGCAGATACGCAGTATTTT.